A single sample is the source of the 2 T cell receptor beta chains below, sequenced in a study of cytomegalovirus exposure and HLA in healthy donors. Sequencing used immunoSEQ multiplex PCR; TCRdb keeps in-frame clones, though not all of them. The table has under 200,000 clones, 85% to 90% seen once. Sequencing was performed on PBMCs. Receptor source: a woman younger than 30 in good health and CMV-seropositive.

The chain has TRBV9 and TRBJ2-5, with a weak D call TRBD1 (6 bases). Germline V CDR1 and CDR2: SGDLS, YYNGEE. The CDR3 covers 15 residues. V was cut by 3 bases and J by 4 bases, with 16 bases left in between. The CDR3 sequence is CASSERSAGVETQYF. Here the CDR3 DNA reads TGTGCCAGCAGCGAGAGGTCGGCAGGGGTAGAGACCCAGTACTTC.

The V and J genes are TRBV7-9 and TRBJ2-5; D is perhaps TRBD1 (6 bases). CDR3 length: 15 amino acids. V shed 0 bases and J shed 2 bases, with 10 bases lying between them. Germline V CDR1 and CDR2: SEHNR, FQNEAQ (reference sequence). The CDR3: CASSLAGQGQETQYF. The CDR3 nucleotides read TGTGCCAGCAGCTTAGCAGGTCAGGGGCAAGAGACCCAGTACTTC.